This T cell receptor beta chain is drawn from a study of blood T cell repertoires in COVID-19. Method: immunoSEQ multiplex PCR; TCRdb's copy keeps in-frame clones and lacks some. Of over 150,000 clones in the sample, roughly 85% were seen once. Trimming cost V 7 bases and J 1 base, with 15 bases left between them. CDR1 is SGDLS and CDR2 is YYNGEE in the germline V gene. The CDR3 consists of 14 residues. The sample was peripheral blood. The rearrangement links TRBV9 to TRBJ2-7; tentative D call: TRBD2 (5 bases). This clonotype was sampled from a woman older than 75 with active or convalescent COVID-19. The CDR3 loop reads CASSKDFGSYEQYF. The CDR3 bases are TGTGCCAGCTCGAAGGACTTCGGGTCCTACGAGCAGTACTTC.